The following is a T cell receptor beta chain sequence with its context. This clone showed up just once. The specificity of this receptor is unknown. Base-call qualities are not available, and no considerably larger clone is one nucleotide away. Taken from the germline V gene (reference sequence), the CDR1 and CDR2 loops are LNHNV and YYDKDF. The CDR3 holds 12 amino acids from the cysteine to the phenylalanine. Only the CDR3 portion is preserved as DNA: 36 bases, with reading frame beginning at the first base. The junction shows trimming of 5 bases on V and 4 bases on J, plus 8 bases between the germline ends. This record belongs to a study of blood T cell repertoires in COVID-19 (dated by TCRdb to about 2020). General notes on the study: Samples from collaborators originated in the United States, Italy and Spain and spanned both the acute and convalescent phases of COVID-19. The material from the prospective study consisted of cDNA or gDNA derived from T cells, B-cell-depleted T cells, or PBMCs. The dataset comprised deeply sampled blood TCRbeta repertoires from subjects exposed to, actively infected with, or recovered from COVID-19. The repertoires were released in a freely available public database meant as a resource for research on the immune response to SARS-CoV-2. Samples were obtained from the ongoing ImmuneRACE study (first 160 participants) and from about 1,300 subjects provided by 6 global collaborators. A de-identified subject ID, COVID-19 status, age in years and sex were almost always included in the sample metadata. Where available, HLA class I and class II types were taken from metadata supplied by the sample provider and were not determined by assay-based typing.

The immunoSEQ Assay, a bias-controlled multiplex PCR, was used to amplify TCRbeta CDR3 regions from genomic DNA. In the source study's methods: Within the assay, amplification of reference gene primers was used to estimate how many nucleated cells each sample contained. Sequence reads were collapsed and filtered to measure the absolute abundance of every unique TCRbeta CDR3 rearrangement. For each sample, productive Simpson clonality was calculated as the square root of Simpson's diversity index over productive rearrangements. The table comes from immuneACCESS by way of TCRdb, which keeps in-frame sequences with V and J called. Part of the clones is missing from these tables; in studies checked, under half for an unresolved V gene and the rest for unknown reasons. V, J and clone size derive from that table, while D and trimming were established from the DNA sequence. Within this sample are roughly 98,000 clones, with around 82% of them counted one time only. Approximately 11% of the sample belongs to the ten largest clones.

Results and caveats for the whole study, not just this receptor: How much clinical and demographic metadata was included differed by source and by participant, and the metadata was provided uncurated.

The collaborating institutions used their own protocols to collect whole blood in K2EDTA tubes. For TCRbeta analysis, collaborators shipped samples as frozen whole blood, isolated PBMCs, or DNA extracted from either of those sample types. The source of this sequence is a man aged 65 to 85 with active or convalescent COVID-19. Sequences were obtained from peripheral blood. The chain couples TRBV15 to TRBJ2-5; the D gene is not confidently resolved. The CDR3 reads CATSQEIETQYF. DNA sequence: TGTGCCACCAGCCAAGAGATAGAGACCCAGTACTTC.